This T cell receptor (beta chain) derives from a study of regulatory T cells in long-lasting Graves disease. In its sample, this clonotype was seen a few times. Its matching antigen is unknown. The time point here: newly diagnosed GD, antithyroid drugs for less than 3 months. Extracted PBMC RNA gave rise to the TCR library. Germline lookup yields CDR1 SGHTA and CDR2 FQGNSA. V dropped 1 base and J dropped 10 bases, with 11 bases sitting between them. The CDR3 is 13 amino acids. Study conclusions and caveats: Under persistent disease, TRBV28, TRBJ1-2 and TRBJ2-5 were used preferentially.

TCR beta libraries were built with iRepertoire HTBI primers and Arm-PCR of CDR3 regions. Each CDR3 protein is one row after TCRdb ran MiXCR on the multiplex PCR reads. The table has fewer than 650,000 distinct CDR3 sequences, about 16% seen once. Another study also made use of these data, one on T cells in Graves' hyperthyroidism and ophthalmopathy. That paper notes: Newly diagnosed hyperthyroidism, duration under 2 months, in patients aged 18 to 65. During a first-round RT-PCR of the TCR CDR3, the HTBI primer set was used.

J is TRBJ2-1 and V is TRBV7-2; D call uncertain. The source material was peripheral blood mononuclear cells (PBMCs), sampled at new diagnosis, from a patient treated with antithyroid drugs. This receptor was obtained from a man aged 18-30 years with Graves disease. CDR3 amino acids: CASSLVGRSEQFF. CDR3 nucleotides: TGTGCCAGCAGCTTAGTCGGACGGAGCGAGCAGTTCTTC. The full variable domain, in which reference TRBV7-2 and TRBJ2-1 provide the parts outside the CDR3, is GAGVSQSPSNKVTEKGKDVELRCDPISGHTALYWYRQSLGQGLEFLIYFQGNSAPDKSGLPSDRFSAERTGGSVSTLTIQRTQQEDSAVYLCASSLVGRSEQFFGPGTRLTVL.